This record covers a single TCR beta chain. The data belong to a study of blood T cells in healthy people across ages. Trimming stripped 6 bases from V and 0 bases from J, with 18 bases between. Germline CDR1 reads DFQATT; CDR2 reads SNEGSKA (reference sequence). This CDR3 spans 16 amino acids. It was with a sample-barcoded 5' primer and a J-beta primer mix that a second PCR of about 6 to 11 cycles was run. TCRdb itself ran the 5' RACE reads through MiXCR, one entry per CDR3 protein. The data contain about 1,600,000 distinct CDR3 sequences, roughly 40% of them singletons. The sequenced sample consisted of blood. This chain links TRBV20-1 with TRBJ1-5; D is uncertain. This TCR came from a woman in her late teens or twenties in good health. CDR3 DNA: TGCAGTGCCATACCGATGGGCAGGAATAGCAATCAGCCCCAGCATTTT. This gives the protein CSAIPMGRNSNQPQHF.